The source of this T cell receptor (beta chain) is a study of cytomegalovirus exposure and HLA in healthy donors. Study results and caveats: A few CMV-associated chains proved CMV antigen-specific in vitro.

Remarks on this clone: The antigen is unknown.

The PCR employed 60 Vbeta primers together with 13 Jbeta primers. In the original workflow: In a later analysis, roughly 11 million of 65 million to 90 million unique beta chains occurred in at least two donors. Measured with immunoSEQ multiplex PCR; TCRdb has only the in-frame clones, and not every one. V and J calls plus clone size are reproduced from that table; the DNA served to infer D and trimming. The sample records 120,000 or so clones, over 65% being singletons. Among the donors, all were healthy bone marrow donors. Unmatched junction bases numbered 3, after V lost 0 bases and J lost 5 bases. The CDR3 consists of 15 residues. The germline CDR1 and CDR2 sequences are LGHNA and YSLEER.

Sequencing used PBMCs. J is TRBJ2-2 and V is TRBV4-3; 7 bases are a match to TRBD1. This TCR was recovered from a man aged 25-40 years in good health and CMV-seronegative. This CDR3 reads CASSQEGQLTGELFF. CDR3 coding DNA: TGCGCCAGCAGCCAAGAGGGACAGCTAACCGGGGAGCTGTTTTTT.